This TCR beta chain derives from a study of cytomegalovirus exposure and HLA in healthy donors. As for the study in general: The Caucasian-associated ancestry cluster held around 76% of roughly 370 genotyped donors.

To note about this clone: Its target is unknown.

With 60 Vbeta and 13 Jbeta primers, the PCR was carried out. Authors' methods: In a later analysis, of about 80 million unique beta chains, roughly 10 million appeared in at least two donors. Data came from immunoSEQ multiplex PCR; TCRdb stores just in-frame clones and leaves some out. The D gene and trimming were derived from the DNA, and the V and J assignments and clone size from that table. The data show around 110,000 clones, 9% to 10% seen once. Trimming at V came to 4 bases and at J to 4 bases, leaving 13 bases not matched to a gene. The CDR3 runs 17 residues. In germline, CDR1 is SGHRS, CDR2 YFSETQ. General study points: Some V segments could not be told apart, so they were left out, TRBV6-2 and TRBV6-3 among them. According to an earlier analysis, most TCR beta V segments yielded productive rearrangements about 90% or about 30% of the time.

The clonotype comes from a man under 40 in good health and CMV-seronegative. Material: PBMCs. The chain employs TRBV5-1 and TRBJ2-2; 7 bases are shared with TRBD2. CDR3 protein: CASSTTAGRTGTGELFF. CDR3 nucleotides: TGCGCCAGCAGCACCACTGCCGGGAGGACGGGCACCGGGGAGCTGTTTTTT.